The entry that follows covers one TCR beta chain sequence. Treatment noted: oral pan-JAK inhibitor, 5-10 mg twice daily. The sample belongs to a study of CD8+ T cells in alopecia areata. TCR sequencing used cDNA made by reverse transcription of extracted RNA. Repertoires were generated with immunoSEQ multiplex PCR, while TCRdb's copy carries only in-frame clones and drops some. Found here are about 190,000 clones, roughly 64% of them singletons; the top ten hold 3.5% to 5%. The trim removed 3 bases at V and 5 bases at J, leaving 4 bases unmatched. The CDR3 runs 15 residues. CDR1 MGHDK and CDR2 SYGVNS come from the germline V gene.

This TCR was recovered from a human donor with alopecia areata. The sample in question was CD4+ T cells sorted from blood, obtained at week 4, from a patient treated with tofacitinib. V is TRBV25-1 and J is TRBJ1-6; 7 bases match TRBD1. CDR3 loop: CASSDQGGHNSPLHF. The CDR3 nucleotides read TGTGCCAGCAGTGATCAGGGGGGCCATAATTCACCCCTCCACTTT.